This T cell receptor beta chain was profiled in a study of T-cell reconstitution after alpha-beta-depleted transplantation in children. Study-wide results and caveats: Reports say that about two months after transplant, the alpha-beta T cells came out of several hundred graft clones that had expanded. Surviving recipient T cells and thymic progenitors underlay high day-60 TCRbeta diversity in some patients. Diversity and T-cell counts at one year after transplant derived mostly from new T cells.

Comment on this clonotype: The target antigen is unknown.

The ends lost 3 bases at V and 0 bases at J; junction bases unmatched: 3. The CDR3 length is 15 residues. Germline CDR1 SGHRS, CDR2 YFSETQ. Unique molecular identifiers were incorporated during preparation of the TCRbeta library. TCRdb itself ran the PCR reads through MiXCR, one entry per CDR3 protein. The table lists about 980,000 distinct CDR3 sequences, about 26% of them singletons, with under 30% in the top ten. Source: PBMCs, mostly from graft donor cells, taken 360 days after TCRalphabeta/CD19-depleted stem cell transplant. The V gene is TRBV5-1, the J gene TRBJ2-5, with 9 bases aligning to TRBD2. The source of this sequence is a boy under two years old who had a stem cell transplant for SCID, so the T cells may come from the graft donor. CDR3 sequence: CASSSSGVNQETQYF. CDR3 nucleotide sequence: TGCGCCAGCAGCTCTAGCGGGGTGAACCAAGAGACCCAGTACTTC.